Listed here are 18 T cell receptor beta chains from one sample, sequenced in a study of radiation and T cells in renal cell carcinoma. Time point meaning: blood 4 weeks post-SBRT, at nephrectomy. Treatment described: 15 Gy SBRT to primary tumor, nephrectomy 4 weeks later. The data were produced by immunoSEQ multiplex PCR, yet TCRdb's version contains in-frame clones alone and is incomplete. This sample has about 78,000 clones, with about 89% found just once. Sequencing used blood, obtained from a patient whose treatment included radiotherapy and nephrectomy. Source of these receptors: a woman in her 70s with renal cell carcinoma.

As to this clone: Additional DNA sequences in this sample encode the identical CDR3. The chain is built from TRBV19 and TRBJ1-4; the D is unclear. The CDR3 totals 11 residues. The ends were cut back, 2 bases at V and 8 bases at J, with 3 bases in the middle. The germline CDR1 and CDR2 sequences are LNHDA and SQIVND (reference sequence). CDR3 region: CASSIKEKLFF. CDR3 DNA sequence: TGTGCCAGTAGTATAAAAGAAAAACTGTTTTTT.

The chain combines TRBV29-1 with TRBJ1-1; D is ambiguous. There are 13 residues in the CDR3. The germline V and J ends were trimmed by 4 bases and 1 base, with 10 bases remaining between them. Germline CDR1 reads SQVTM; CDR2 reads ANQGSEA. The CDR3 DNA reads TGCAGCGTTGGTCCGGGTACGAACACTGAAGCTTTCTTT. Its protein is CSVGPGTNTEAFF.

CDR3 coding DNA: TGCGCCAGCAGCTTGGAGGGACCCCGAGAGGGCAACTATGGCTACACCTTC. Translating it yields CASSLEGPREGNYGYTF. This sequence joins TRBV5-1 and TRBJ1-2, with a tentative D call TRBD1 (5 bases). V was cut by 0 bases and J by 2 bases, with 17 bases left in between. Germline loops: CDR1 SGHRS, CDR2 YFSETQ. This CDR3 has 17 amino acids.

The CDR3 bases are TGTGCCAGCAGCTTAGGTACCAGTCACTATGGCTACACCTTC. It encodes CASSLGTSHYGYTF. This chain links TRBV7-9 with TRBJ1-2; no definite D call. V shed 1 base and J shed 3 bases, with 9 bases lying between them. Germline V gene lookup returns CDR1 SEHNR and CDR2 FQNEAQ (reference sequence). CDR3 length: 14 amino acids. Supplemented by reference TRBV7-9 and TRBJ1-2, the full variable domain reads DTGVSQNPRHKITKRGQNVTFRCDPISEHNRLYWYRQTLGQGPEFLTYFQNEAQLEKSRLLSDRFSAERPKGSFSTLEIQRTEQGDSAMYLCASSLGTSHYGYTFGSGTRLTVV.

The chain couples TRBV9 to TRBJ1-3; tentative D call: TRBD1 (5 bases). CDR1 is SGDLS, CDR2 YYNGEE, per germline. Trimming took 3 bases from V and 0 from J, leaving 10 bases between them. This CDR3 contains 15 residues. The CDR3 sequence: CASSAGEISGNTIYF. The CDR3 DNA is TGTGCCAGCAGCGCGGGGGAGATCTCTGGAAACACCATATATTTT.

This clone was seen only once. V is TRBV5-6 and J is TRBJ2-2, with D uncertain. This CDR3 region has 15 residues. V was pared by 4 bases and J by 7 bases, with 17 bases between. Germline loops: CDR1 SGHDT, CDR2 YYEEEE. DNA for the CDR3: TGTGCCAGCAGCGTGTATGTTAGGGAAAGCGGGGAGCTGTTTTTT. Its protein product is CASSVYVRESGELFF. The full variable domain, with the rest looked up from reference TRBV5-6 and TRBJ2-2, is DAGVTQSPTHLIKTRGQQVTLRCSPKSGHDTVSWYQQALGQGPQFIFQYYEEEERQRGNFPDRFSGHQFPNYSSELNVNALLLGDSALYLCASSVYVRESGELFFGEGSRLTVL.

This clone occurred once. This chain joins TRBV6-4 and TRBJ1-2, with 7 positions matching TRBD1. V was clipped by 5 bases and J by 2 bases; unmatched bases: 2. This CDR3 comprises 13 residues. Germline V gene sequence: CDR1 MRHNA, CDR2 SNTAGT. The CDR3 nucleotides are TGTGCCAGCAGTCCGGGACAGAACTATGGCTACACCTTC. It yields the protein CASSPGQNYGYTF.

This chain connects TRBV5-6 to TRBJ1-2, with D perhaps TRBD1 (6 bases). Trimming pared 1 base from V and 4 bases from J, leaving 14 bases between. Germline CDR1 SGHDT, CDR2 YYEEEE. CDR3 length: 15 residues. The CDR3 is CASSLSYRVIYGYTF. CDR3 DNA sequence: TGTGCCAGCAGCTTGAGCTACAGGGTTATCTATGGCTACACCTTC.

This clone was seen only once. J is TRBJ2-7 and V is TRBV21-1; the table assigns TRBD2, which was not confirmed against the DNA. TRBV21-1 is flagged as a pseudogene. This CDR3 is built from 16 residues. CDR3 DNA: TGTGCCAGCAGCAAATCCACCCGGGAGAGCTCCTACGAGCAGTACTTC. This encodes CASSKSTRESSYEQYF.

This sequence joins TRBV5-5 and TRBJ2-2; D is unclear. CDR3 length equals 16 residues. The germline V gene encodes CDR1 SGHKS and CDR2 YYEKEE (reference sequence). Trimming stripped 3 bases from V and 1 base from J, with 13 bases between. The CDR3 loop is CASSSLMDRNTGELFF. CDR3 coding DNA: TGTGCCAGCAGCTCGTTAATGGACCGGAACACCGGGGAGCTGTTTTTT.

This rearrangement joins TRBV9 to TRBJ2-7, with D perhaps TRBD1 or TRBD2 (6 bases each). Trimming pared 0 bases from V and 3 bases from J, leaving 13 bases between. CDR1 SGDLS and CDR2 YYNGEE come from the germline V gene. The CDR3 covers 15 residues. The CDR3 region has the DNA TGTGCCAGCAGCGTAGGCGGGACACGGGACTACGAGCAGTACTTC. This codes for CASSVGGTRDYEQYF.

This sequence joins TRBV6-1 and TRBJ1-5; no reliable D call. Looked up from germline, CDR1 is MNHNS and CDR2 is SASEGT. CDR3 length equals 15 residues. V lost 2 bases to trimming and J lost 4 bases, with 12 bases between them. The CDR3 nucleotides are TGTGCCAGCAGTGAAAGGCACTCTTGGAATCAGCCCCAGCATTTT. Translated, it gives CASSERHSWNQPQHF.

The chain joins TRBV9 to TRBJ2-7; TRBD1 matches 9 bases. This CDR3 contains 16 residues. CDR1 is SGDLS and CDR2 is YYNGEE in the germline V gene. Losses at the gene ends were 4 bases for V and 3 bases for J; bases not matched to a gene: 11. In nucleotides, the CDR3 is TGTGCCAGCAGCTCCCAGGGGACAGGGCCATTCTACGAGCAGTACTTC. Translation: CASSSQGTGPFYEQYF.

The chain links TRBV6-5 to TRBJ1-5; D not resolved. The V end lost 6 bases, the J end lost 1 base, and 13 bases lay between the germline ends. Germline CDR1 and CDR2: MNHEY and SVGAGI. The CDR3 is made up of 15 amino acids. The CDR3 spells CASRRSGLSNQPQHF. The CDR3 DNA sequence: TGTGCCAGCAGACGATCCGGGTTGAGCAATCAGCCCCAGCATTTT.

The rearrangement links TRBV9 to TRBJ2-1; the D gene is possibly TRBD2 (5 bases). This CDR3 has 13 amino acids. The V end was cut by 1 base, the J end by 9 bases, with 11 bases between. Germline V gene data show CDR1 as SGDLS and CDR2 as YYNGEE. The CDR3 protein is CASSVTRVSEQFF. Written as DNA, the CDR3 is TGTGCCAGCAGCGTAACTAGGGTCAGTGAGCAGTTCTTC.

The chain couples TRBV20-1 to TRBJ2-7, with 9 bases lining up with TRBD1. J was trimmed by 7 bases and V by 4 bases; bases with no gene match: 2. This CDR3 region has 11 residues. Germline CDR1 DFQATT, CDR2 SNEGSKA (reference sequence). Written as DNA, the CDR3 is TGCAGTGCTAACGGACAGGGGGAGCAGTACTTC. This codes for CSANGQGEQYF.

A single count supports this clone. The chain links TRBV19 to TRBJ2-7; D remains unclear. The CDR3 length is 15 residues. V gave up 5 bases and J gave up 0 bases, with 14 bases separating them. CDR1 LNHDA and CDR2 SQIVND come from the germline V gene (reference sequence). CDR3 nucleotide sequence: TGTGCCAGTAGTCCCCTGGCCGTGAGCTCCTACGAGCAGTACTTC. Its translation is CASSPLAVSSYEQYF. Full variable domain (rest looked up from reference TRBV19 and TRBJ2-7): DGGITQSPKYLFRKEGQNVTLSCEQNLNHDAMYWYRQDPGQGLRLIYYSQIVNDFQKGDIAEGYSVSREKKESFPLTVTSAQKNPTAFYLCASSPLAVSSYEQYFGPGTRLTVT.

The chain recombines TRBV9 with TRBJ2-5, with 10 bases matching TRBD2. Germline CDR1 and CDR2: SGDLS and YYNGEE. Trimming removed 0 bases from V and 3 bases from J; junction bases left unmatched: 5. This CDR3 is built from 16 residues. The CDR3 sequence: CASSVGLAGAEETQYF. CDR3 DNA sequence: TGTGCCAGCAGCGTAGGTCTAGCGGGGGCCGAAGAGACCCAGTACTTC.